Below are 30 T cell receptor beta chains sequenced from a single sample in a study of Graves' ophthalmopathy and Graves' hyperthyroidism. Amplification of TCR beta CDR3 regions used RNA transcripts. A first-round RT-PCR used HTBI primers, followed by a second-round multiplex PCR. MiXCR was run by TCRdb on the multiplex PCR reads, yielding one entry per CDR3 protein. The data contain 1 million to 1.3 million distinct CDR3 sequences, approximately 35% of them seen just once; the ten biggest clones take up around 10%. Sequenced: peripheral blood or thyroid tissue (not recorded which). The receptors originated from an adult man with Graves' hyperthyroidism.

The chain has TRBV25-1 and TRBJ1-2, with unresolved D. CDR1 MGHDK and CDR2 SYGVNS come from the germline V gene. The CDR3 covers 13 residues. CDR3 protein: CAREGVTGYGYTF. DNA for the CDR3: TGTGCTAGGGAGGGCGTTACTGGCTATGGCTACACCTTC.

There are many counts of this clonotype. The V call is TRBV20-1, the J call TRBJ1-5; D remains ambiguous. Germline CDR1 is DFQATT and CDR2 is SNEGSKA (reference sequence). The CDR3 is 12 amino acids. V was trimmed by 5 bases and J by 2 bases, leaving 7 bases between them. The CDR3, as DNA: TGCAGTGCTCGGGCAGGCAATCAGCCCCAGCATTTT. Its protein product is CSARAGNQPQHF.

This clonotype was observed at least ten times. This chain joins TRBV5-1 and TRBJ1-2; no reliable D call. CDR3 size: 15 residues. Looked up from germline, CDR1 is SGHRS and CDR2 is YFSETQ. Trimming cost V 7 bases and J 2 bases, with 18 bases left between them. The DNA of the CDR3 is TGCGCCAGCGGAGACGGTGGCGGTCGGAACTATGGCTACACCTTC. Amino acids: CASGDGGGRNYGYTF.

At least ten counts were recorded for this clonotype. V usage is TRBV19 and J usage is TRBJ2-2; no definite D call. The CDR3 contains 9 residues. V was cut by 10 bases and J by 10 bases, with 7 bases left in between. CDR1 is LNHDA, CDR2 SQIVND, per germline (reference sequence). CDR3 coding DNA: TGTGCCAACCCTGAGGAGCTGTTTTTT. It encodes CANPEELFF.

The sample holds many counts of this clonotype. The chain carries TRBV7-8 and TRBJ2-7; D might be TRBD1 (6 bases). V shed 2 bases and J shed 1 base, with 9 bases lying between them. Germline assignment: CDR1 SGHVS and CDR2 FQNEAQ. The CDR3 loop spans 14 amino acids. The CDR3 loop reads CASSLNGQSYEQYF. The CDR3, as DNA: TGTGCCAGCAGCTTAAATGGACAGTCCTACGAGCAGTACTTC.

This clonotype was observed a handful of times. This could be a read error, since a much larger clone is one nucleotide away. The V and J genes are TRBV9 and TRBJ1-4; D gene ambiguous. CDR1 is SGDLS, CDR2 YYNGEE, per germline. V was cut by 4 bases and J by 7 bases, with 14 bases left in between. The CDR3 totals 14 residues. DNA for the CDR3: TGTGCCAGCAGCCGCGCAGAGGGCAGTGAAAAACTGTTTTTT. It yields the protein CASSRAEGSEKLFF.

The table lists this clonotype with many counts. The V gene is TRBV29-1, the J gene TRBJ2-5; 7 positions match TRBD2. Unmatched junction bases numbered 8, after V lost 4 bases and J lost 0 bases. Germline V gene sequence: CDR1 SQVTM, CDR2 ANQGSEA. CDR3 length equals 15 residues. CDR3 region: CSVGSGRTNQETQYF. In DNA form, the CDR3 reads TGCAGCGTTGGTTCCGGGAGGACAAACCAAGAGACCCAGTACTTC.

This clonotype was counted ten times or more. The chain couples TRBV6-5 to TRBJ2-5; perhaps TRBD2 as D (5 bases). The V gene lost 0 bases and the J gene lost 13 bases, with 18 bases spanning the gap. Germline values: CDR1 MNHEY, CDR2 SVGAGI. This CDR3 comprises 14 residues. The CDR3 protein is CASSYSRAGIAPYF. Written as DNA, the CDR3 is TGTGCCAGCAGTTACTCGAGGGCAGGTATAGCCCCGTACTTC.

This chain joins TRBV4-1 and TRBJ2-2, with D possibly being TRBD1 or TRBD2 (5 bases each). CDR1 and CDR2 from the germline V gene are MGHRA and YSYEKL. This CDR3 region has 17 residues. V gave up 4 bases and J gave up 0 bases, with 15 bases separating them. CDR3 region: CASSPKGTQANTGELFF. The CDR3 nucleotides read TGCGCCAGCAGCCCAAAAGGGACGCAGGCGAACACCGGGGAGCTGTTTTTT.

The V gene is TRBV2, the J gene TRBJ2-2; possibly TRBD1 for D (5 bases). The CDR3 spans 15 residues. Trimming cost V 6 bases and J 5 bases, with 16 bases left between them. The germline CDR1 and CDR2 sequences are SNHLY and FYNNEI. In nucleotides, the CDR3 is TGTGCCAGCAGGGGGCTATTGACGGTGACCGGGGAGCTGTTTTTT. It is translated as CASRGLLTVTGELFF.

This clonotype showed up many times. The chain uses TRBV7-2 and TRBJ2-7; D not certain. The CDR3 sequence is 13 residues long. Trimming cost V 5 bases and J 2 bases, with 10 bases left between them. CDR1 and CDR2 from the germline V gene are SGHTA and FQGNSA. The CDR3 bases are TGTGCCAGCAGCCCCCCCCTCCCCTACGAGCAGTACTTC. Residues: CASSPPLPYEQYF.

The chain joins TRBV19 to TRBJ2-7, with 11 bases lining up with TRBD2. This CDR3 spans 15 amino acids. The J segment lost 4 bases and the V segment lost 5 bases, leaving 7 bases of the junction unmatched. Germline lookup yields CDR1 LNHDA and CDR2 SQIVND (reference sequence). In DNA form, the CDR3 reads TGTGCCAGTAGTTCGGGACTAGCGGAAGGTTACGAGCAGTACTTC. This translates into CASSSGLAEGYEQYF.

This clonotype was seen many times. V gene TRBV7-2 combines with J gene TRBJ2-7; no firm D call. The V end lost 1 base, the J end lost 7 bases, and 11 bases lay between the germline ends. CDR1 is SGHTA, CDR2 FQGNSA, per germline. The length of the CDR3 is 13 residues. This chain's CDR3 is CASSLVRGREQYF. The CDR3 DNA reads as TGTGCCAGCAGCTTAGTCCGTGGTCGGGAGCAGTACTTC.

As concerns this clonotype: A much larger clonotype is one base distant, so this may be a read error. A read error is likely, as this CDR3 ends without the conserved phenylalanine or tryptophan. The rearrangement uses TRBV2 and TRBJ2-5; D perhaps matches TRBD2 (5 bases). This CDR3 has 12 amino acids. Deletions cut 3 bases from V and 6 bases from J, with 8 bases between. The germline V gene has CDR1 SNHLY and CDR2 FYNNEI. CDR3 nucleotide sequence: TGTGCCAGCAGTGATCCGGGAAAGACCCAGTACCTC. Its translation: CASSDPGKTQYL.

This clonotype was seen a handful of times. CDR3 residues: CASSLEGRGPQETQYF. Here the CDR3 DNA reads TGTGCCAGCAGCTTAGAAGGGCGGGGACCACAAGAGACCCAGTACTTC. The V call is TRBV7-6, the J call TRBJ2-5; possible D gene TRBD2, 6 bases. Germline CDR1 SGHVS, CDR2 FNYEAQ. This CDR3 spans 16 amino acids. Trimming removed 1 base at V and 2 bases at J, with 14 bases between.

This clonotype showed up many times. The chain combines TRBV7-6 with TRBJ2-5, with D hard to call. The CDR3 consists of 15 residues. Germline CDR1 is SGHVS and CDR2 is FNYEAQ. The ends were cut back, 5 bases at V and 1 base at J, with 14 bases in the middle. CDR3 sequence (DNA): TGTGCCAGCAGCCCTTCTCTAAGGGCCCAAGAGACCCAGTACTTC. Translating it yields CASSPSLRAQETQYF.

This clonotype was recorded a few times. The CDR3 is CASSYRDRAQETQYF. The CDR3, as DNA: TGTGCCAGCAGTTACCGAGACAGGGCCCAAGAGACCCAGTACTTC. V and J are TRBV6-5 and TRBJ2-5, with 7 bases aligning to TRBD1. This CDR3 contains 15 residues. The germline gives CDR1 MNHEY, CDR2 SVGAGI. V was pared by 2 bases and J by 1 base, with 4 bases of the junction left unmatched.

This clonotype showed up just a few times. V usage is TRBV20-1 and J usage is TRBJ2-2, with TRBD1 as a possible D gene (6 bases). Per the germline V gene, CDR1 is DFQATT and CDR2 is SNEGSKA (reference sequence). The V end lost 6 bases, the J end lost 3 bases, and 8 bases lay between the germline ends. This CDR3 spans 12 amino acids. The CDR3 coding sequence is TGCAGTGCCAACAGGGACACCGGGGAGCTGTTTTTT. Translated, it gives CSANRDTGELFF.

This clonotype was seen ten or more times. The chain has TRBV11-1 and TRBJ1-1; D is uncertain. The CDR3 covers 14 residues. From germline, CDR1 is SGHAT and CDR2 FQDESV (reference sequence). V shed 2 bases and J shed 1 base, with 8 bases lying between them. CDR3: CASSLLSRNTEAFF. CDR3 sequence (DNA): TGTGCCAGCAGCTTATTAAGCAGGAACACTGAAGCTTTCTTT.

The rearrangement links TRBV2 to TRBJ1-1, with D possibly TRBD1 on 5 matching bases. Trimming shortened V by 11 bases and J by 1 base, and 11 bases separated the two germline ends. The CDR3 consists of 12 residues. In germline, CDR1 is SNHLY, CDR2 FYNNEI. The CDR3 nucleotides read TGTGCCGGGACGAGGGGGAACACTGAAGCTTTCTTT. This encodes CAGTRGNTEAFF.

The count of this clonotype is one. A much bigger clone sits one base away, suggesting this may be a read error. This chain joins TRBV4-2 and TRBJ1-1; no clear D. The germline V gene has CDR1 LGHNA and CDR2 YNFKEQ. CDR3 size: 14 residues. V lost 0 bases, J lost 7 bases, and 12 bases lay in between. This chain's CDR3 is CASSQDEDFGEAFF. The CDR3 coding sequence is TGTGCCAGCAGCCAAGATGAGGACTTCGGTGAAGCTTTCTTT.

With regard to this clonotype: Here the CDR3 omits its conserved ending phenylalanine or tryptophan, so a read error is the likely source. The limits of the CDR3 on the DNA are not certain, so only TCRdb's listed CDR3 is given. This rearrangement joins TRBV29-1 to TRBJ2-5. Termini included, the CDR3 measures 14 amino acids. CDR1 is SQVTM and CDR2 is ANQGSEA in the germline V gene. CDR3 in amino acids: CSVVNGWYGYTFGS.

Written as DNA, the CDR3 is TGTGCCAGCAGTATACAGGGGGCAAACCGGGGCGGCTACACCTTC. Translated, it gives CASSIQGANRGGYTF. The rearrangement links TRBV27 to TRBJ1-2; 9 bases line up with TRBD1. Losses at the gene ends were 5 bases for V and 8 bases for J; bases not matched to a gene: 12. The CDR3 length is 15 residues. Germline-derived CDR1 and CDR2 are MNHEY and SMNVEV (reference sequence).

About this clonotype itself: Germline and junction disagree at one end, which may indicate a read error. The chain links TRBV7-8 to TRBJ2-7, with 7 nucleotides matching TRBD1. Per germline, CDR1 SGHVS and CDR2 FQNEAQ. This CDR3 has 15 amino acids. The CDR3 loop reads CASSSETGRAYEQYF. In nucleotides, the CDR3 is TGTGCCAGTAGCTCCGAGACAGGGAGAGCCTACGAGCAGTACTTC.

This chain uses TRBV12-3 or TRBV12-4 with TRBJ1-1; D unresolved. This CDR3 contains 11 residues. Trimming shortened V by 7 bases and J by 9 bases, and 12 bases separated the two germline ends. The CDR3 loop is CASILGLKAFF. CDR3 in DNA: TGTGCCAGCATACTAGGTCTAAAAGCTTTCTTT.

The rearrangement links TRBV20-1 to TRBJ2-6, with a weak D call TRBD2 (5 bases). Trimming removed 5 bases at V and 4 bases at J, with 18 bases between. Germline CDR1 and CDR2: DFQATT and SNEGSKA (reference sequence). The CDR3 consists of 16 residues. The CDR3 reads CSARTGSLSGANVLTF. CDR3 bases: TGCAGTGCTCGCACGGGGTCGCTTTCAGGGGCCAACGTCCTGACTTTC.

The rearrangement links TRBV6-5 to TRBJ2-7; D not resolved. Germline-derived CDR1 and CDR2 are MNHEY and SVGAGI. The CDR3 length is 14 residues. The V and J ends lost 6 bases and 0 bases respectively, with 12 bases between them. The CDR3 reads CASRNTLSSYEQYF. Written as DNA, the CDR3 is TGTGCCAGCAGGAACACCCTTAGCTCCTACGAGCAGTACTTC.

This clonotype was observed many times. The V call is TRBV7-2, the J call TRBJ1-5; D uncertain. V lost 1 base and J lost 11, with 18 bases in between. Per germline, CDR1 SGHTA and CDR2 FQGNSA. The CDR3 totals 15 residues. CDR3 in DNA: TGTGCCAGCAGCTTAGGTGCACAACCCCTAACGGCCCAGCATTTT. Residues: CASSLGAQPLTAQHF.

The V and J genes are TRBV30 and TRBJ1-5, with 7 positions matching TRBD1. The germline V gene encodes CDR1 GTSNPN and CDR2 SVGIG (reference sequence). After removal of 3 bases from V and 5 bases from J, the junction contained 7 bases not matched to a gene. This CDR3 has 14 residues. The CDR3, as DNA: TGTGCCTGGAGCCCCCGGGACAGACATCAGCCCCAGCATTTT. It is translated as CAWSPRDRHQPQHF. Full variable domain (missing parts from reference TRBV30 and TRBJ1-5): SQTIHQWPATLVQPVGSPLSLECTVEGTSNPNLYWYRQAAGRGLQLLFYSVGIGQISSEVPQNLSASRPQDRQFILSSKKLLLSDSGFYLCAWSPRDRHQPQHFGDGTRLSIL.

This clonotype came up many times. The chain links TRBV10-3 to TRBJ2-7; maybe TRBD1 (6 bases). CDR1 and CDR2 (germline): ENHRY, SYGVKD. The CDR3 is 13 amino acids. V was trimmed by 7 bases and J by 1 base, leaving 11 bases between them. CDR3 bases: TGTGCCATCAATCCCACAGGGTCCTACGAGCAGTACTTC. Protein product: CAINPTGSYEQYF.